What follows is one T cell receptor (beta chain) and its context. Its cognate antigen is unknown. The study treated chemo-refractory metastatic non-small-cell lung cancer patients with focal radiation plus ipilimumab CTLA-4 blockade. Germline loops: CDR1 MNHEY, CDR2 SVGAGI. The V gene lost 5 bases and the J gene lost 6 bases, with 16 bases spanning the gap. The CDR3 consists of 14 residues. This specimen belongs to a study of radiotherapy plus CTLA-4 blockade in lung cancer. Looking at the study overall: Among enrolled patients, roughly 17% responded and 30% to 40% achieved disease control. Study-wide results and caveats: Dynamics of early blood T cell clones, together with interferon-beta, were reportedly the best predictors of response.

Here immunoSEQ multiplex PCR was the method, and the copy in TCRdb shows in-frame clones only, minus some. Counted here are about 28,000 clones, 78% occurring once; the ten biggest clones make up 6% to 8%. The sample consisted of peripheral blood, taken from a patient treated with radiotherapy plus ipilimumab. The chain uses TRBV6-5 and TRBJ1-2; D gene ambiguous. The TCR comes from a human donor with non-small cell lung cancer who had stable disease on radiotherapy plus ipilimumab. The CDR3 region is CASSIRGRRNGYTF. The CDR3 bases are TGTGCCAGCAGTATACGAGGGCGGAGAAATGGCTACACCTTC.